What follows is one T cell receptor beta chain and its context. This CDR3 region has 15 residues. Germline CDR1 LNHDA, CDR2 SQIVND (reference sequence). V shed 2 bases and J shed 0 bases, with 8 bases lying between them. This entry comes from a study of blood T cell repertoires in COVID-19. In the study's own analysis: Estimation of nucleated cell counts relied on the amplification of reference gene primers. The table came from immunoSEQ multiplex PCR; TCRdb's copy has only in-frame clones and leaves some out. The DNA gave D and trimming, while V, J and clone size come from that table. The sample lists about 220,000 clones; approximately 85% were seen once.

The sequencing sample was made of peripheral blood. The V call is TRBV19, the J call TRBJ1-5, with D hard to call. The TCR originated in a woman in her 70s with acute or convalescent COVID-19. The DNA for the CDR3 is TGTGCCAGTAGTATACAGGCTTATAGCAATCAGCCCCAGCATTTT. Its translation is CASSIQAYSNQPQHF.